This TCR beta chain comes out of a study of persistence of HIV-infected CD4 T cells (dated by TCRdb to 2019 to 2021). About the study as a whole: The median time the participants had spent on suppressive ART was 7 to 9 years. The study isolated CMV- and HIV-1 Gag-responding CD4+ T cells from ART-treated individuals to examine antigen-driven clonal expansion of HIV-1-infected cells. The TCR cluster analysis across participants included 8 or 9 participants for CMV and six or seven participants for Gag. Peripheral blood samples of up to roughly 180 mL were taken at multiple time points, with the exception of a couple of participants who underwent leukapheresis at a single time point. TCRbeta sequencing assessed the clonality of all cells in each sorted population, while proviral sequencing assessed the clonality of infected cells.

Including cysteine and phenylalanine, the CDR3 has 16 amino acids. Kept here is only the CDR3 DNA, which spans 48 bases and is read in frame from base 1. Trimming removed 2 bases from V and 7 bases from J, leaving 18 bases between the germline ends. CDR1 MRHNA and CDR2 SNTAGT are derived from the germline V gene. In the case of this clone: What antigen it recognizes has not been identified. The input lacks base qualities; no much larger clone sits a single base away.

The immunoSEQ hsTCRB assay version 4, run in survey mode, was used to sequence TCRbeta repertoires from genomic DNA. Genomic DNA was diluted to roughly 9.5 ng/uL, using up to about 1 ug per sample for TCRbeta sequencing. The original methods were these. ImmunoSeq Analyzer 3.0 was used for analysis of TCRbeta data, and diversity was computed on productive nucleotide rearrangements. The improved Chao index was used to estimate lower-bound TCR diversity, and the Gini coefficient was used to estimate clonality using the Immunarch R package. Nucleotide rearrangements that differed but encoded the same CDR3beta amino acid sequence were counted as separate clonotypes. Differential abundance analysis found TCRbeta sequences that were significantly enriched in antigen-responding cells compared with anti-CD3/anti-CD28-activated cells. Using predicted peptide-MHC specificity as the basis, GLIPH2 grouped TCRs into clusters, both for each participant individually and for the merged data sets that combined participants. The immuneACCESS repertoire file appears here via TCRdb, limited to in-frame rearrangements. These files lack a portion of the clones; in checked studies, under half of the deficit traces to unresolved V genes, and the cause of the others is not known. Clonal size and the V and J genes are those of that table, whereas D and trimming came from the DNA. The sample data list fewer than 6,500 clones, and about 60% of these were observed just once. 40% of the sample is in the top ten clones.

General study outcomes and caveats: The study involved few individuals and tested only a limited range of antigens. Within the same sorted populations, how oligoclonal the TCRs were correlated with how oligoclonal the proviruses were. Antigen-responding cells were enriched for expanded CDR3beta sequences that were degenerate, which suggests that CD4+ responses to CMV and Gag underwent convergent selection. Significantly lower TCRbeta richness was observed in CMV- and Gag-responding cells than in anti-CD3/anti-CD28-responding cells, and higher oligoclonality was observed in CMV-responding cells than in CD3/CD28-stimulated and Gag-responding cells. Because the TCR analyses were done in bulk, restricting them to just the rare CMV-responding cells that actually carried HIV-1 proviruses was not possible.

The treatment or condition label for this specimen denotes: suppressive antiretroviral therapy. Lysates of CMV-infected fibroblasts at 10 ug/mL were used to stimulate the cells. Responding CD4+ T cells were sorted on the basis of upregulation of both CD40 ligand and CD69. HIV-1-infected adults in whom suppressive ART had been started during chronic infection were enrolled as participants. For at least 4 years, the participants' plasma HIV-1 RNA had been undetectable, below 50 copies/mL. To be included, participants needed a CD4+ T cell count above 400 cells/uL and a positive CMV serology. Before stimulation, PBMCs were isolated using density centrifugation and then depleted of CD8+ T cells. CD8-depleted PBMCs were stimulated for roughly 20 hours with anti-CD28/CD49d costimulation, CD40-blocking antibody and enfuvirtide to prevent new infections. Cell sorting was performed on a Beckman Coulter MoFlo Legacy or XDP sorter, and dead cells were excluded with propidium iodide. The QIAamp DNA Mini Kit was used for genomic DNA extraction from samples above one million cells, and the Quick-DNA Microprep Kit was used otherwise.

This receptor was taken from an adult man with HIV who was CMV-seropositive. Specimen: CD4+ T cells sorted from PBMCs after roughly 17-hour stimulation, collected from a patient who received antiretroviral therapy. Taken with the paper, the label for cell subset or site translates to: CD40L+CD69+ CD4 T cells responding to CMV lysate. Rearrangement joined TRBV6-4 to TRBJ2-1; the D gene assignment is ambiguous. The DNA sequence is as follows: TGTGCCAGCAGTGACGCATTCTCGGGCAACCAGAATGAGCAGTTCTTC. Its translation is CASSDAFSGNQNEQFF.